This T cell receptor (beta chain) was obtained from a study of blood T cell repertoires in COVID-19. Study details: Samples representing acute and convalescent COVID-19 were sourced from the United States, Italy and Spain. Sample material is recorded as cDNA or gDNA derived from T cells, B-cell-depleted T cells, or PBMCs.

In the study's own analysis: Nucleated cell counts were estimated from reference gene primer amplification. Profiling relied on immunoSEQ multiplex PCR, and the TCRdb table lists in-frame clones only, not all of them. For V, J and clone size, that table is used; D and trimming come from the DNA. The table lists 100,000 to 150,000 clones, over 75% of them singletons. V dropped 6 bases and J dropped 4 bases, with 18 bases sitting between them. Germline-derived CDR1 and CDR2 are MNHEY and SMNVEV (reference sequence). The CDR3 contains 15 residues. This clone was counted a few times. The sample was peripheral blood. J is TRBJ1-1 and V is TRBV27, with a tentative D call TRBD1 (6 bases). This TCR derives from an elderly woman with acute or convalescent COVID-19. As DNA, the CDR3 is TGTGCCAGCAGCCGACTCCCCAGGGGCGGCACTGAAGCTTTCTTT. Translation: CASSRLPRGGTEAFF.